Each of the 23 T cell receptor beta chains below was sequenced from the same sample in a study of CD8+CD57+ T cells in acquired aplastic anemia. Only patients with CD8+CD57+ cell expansion on flow cytometry were chosen for sequencing. The use of genomic DNA as template underpinned the TCR beta VDJ and CDR3 profiling. A single record per CDR3 protein comes from TCRdb applying MiXCR to the reads. This sample carries roughly 500,000 distinct CDR3 sequences, around 30% of them seen once, and the ten largest clones take approximately 0.82%. Sequenced sample: sorted CD4+, CD8+, or CD8+CD57+ T cells (not recorded which) from PBMCs. These receptors were obtained from a human donor with aplastic anemia.

This clonotype has ten or more counts. The chain employs TRBV20-1 and TRBJ1-4; 8 positions agree with TRBD1. V was clipped by 6 bases and J by 8 bases; unmatched bases: 8. Germline loops: CDR1 DFQATT, CDR2 SNEGSKA (reference sequence). This CDR3 has 13 amino acids. CDR3 region: CSASDRAREKLFF. CDR3 in DNA: TGCAGTGCCTCGGACAGGGCGAGGGAAAAACTGTTTTTT.

The rearrangement links TRBV7-3 to TRBJ1-1; 9 bases are a match to TRBD1. Per germline, CDR1 SGHTA and CDR2 FQGTGA. V dropped 5 bases and J dropped 0; count of bases not matched to a gene: 7. The CDR3 is 16 residues long. The CDR3 spells CASSAPGQGMNTEAFF. CDR3 coding DNA: TGTGCCAGCAGCGCCCCGGGACAGGGAATGAACACTGAAGCTTTCTTT.

This chain links TRBV4-1 with TRBJ1-5, with D possibly matching TRBD1 (6 bases). CDR3 size: 16 residues. Trimming stripped 1 base from V and 0 bases from J, with 10 bases between. Germline V gene data show CDR1 as MGHRA and CDR2 as YSYEKL. CDR3 sequence (DNA): TGCGCCAGCAGCCAAGTTGGGGACACTAGCAATCAGCCCCAGCATTTT. It specifies CASSQVGDTSNQPQHF.

At least ten counts were recorded for this clonotype. The rearrangement joins TRBV19 to TRBJ1-2; the D is unclear. CDR1 and CDR2 from the germline V gene are LNHDA and SQIVND (reference sequence). The CDR3 length is 12 residues. With 5 bases removed from V and 3 bases from J, the gap between germline ends came to 7 bases. CDR3 bases: TGTGCCAGTAGTGCCAGGCACTATGGCTACACCTTC. Its protein is CASSARHYGYTF.

This sequence joins TRBV13 and TRBJ2-7, with D perhaps TRBD1 (6 bases). The CDR3 extends over 11 amino acids. The germline CDR1 and CDR2 sequences are PRHDT and FYEKMQ (reference sequence). V was clipped by 2 bases and J by 10 bases, with 9 bases between them. This CDR3 is CASSLLGAQYF. The CDR3 coding sequence is TGTGCCAGCAGCTTATTGGGGGCCCAGTACTTC.

This clonotype was seen a handful of times. This chain links TRBV9 with TRBJ2-1, with D tentatively TRBD2 (5 bases). The germline gives CDR1 SGDLS, CDR2 YYNGEE. The ends were cut back, 3 bases at V and 4 bases at J, with 14 bases in the middle. The CDR3 has 15 amino acids. The CDR3 sequence is CASSGRLASYNEQFF. The CDR3, as DNA: TGTGCCAGCAGCGGCCGGCTAGCTTCATACAATGAGCAGTTCTTC.

Ten or more counts support this clonotype. The chain is built from TRBV9 and TRBJ1-3, with a possible D match to TRBD1 (5 bases). The CDR3 is made up of 13 amino acids. The V gene's germline CDR1 is SGDLS and CDR2 YYNGEE. Trimming cost V 6 bases and J 4 bases, with 11 bases left between them. DNA of the CDR3: TGTGCCAGCAACTTAGGGGAGGGAAACACCATATATTTT. Its translation is CASNLGEGNTIYF.

As concerns this clonotype: The CDR3 does not close with the conserved phenylalanine or tryptophan, likely indicating a read error. The V call is TRBV7-3, the J call TRBJ2-7; TRBD1 matches at 9 bases. There are 13 residues in the CDR3. The germline V gene has CDR1 SGHTA and CDR2 FQGTGA. V trimming: 5 bases; J trimming: 7 bases; junction bases outside the gene matches: 6. CDR3 amino acids: CASSADRGGEQYL. CDR3 bases: TGTGCCAGCAGCGCGGACAGGGGAGGGGAGCAGTACCTC.

This clonotype was observed at least ten times. The CDR3 region has the DNA TGTGCCACCAGTGATCCTACAGGGAAAAACTATCAGCCCCAGCATTTT. Its translation is CATSDPTGKNYQPQHF. The V call is TRBV24-1, the J call TRBJ1-5; TRBD1 is a possible D gene (6 bases). Germline CDR1 is KGHDR and CDR2 is SFDVKD. V lost 3 bases and J lost 5, with 16 bases in between. CDR3 length equals 16 residues.

This clonotype was found a few times. The CDR3 protein is CASSRRLDHNEQFF. In DNA form, the CDR3 reads TGTGCCAGCAGCCGGAGACTCGACCACAATGAGCAGTTCTTC. This chain joins TRBV13 and TRBJ2-1; no firm D call. CDR3 length: 14 residues. Germline CDR1 PRHDT, CDR2 FYEKMQ (reference sequence). The V end lost 5 bases, the J end lost 5 bases, and 13 bases lay between the germline ends.

In this sample, this clonotype turned up a few times. The V gene is TRBV29-1, the J gene TRBJ2-3; 16 bases map to TRBD2. The V and J ends lost 8 bases and 1 base, in that order; junction bases with no gene match: 9. CDR1 is SQVTM and CDR2 is ANQGSEA in the germline V gene. This CDR3 contains 17 residues. DNA of the CDR3: TGCAGCTTTTTGGGACTAGCGGGGGGGCTAGGCACAGATACGCAGTATTTT. Translated: CSFLGLAGGLGTDTQYF.

The V and J genes are TRBV9 and TRBJ1-1; possible D gene TRBD1, 5 bases. V lost 3 bases and J lost 8, with 11 bases in between. Germline CDR1 and CDR2: SGDLS and YYNGEE. The length of the CDR3 is 12 residues. CDR3 bases: TGTGCCAGCAGCGGATCGACAGCAGAAGCTTTCTTT. It yields the protein CASSGSTAEAFF.

This clonotype was detected a few times. Being one base from a much bigger clone, this may be a read error. Because it lacks the conserved phenylalanine or tryptophan at the end, this CDR3 is likely a read error. V gene TRBV20-1 combines with J gene TRBJ2-5; unclear D gene. V was shortened by 3 bases and J by 5 bases, with 4 bases between the two germline ends. Per germline, CDR1 DFQATT and CDR2 SNEGSKA (reference sequence). This CDR3 comprises 10 residues. In DNA form, the CDR3 reads TGCAGTGCTAGCCCTGAGACCCAGTACCTC. This gives the protein CSASPETQYL.

A few counts support this clonotype. V usage is TRBV19 and J usage is TRBJ2-2; D remains unclear. This CDR3 spans 14 amino acids. V was trimmed by 1 base and J by 3 bases, leaving 6 bases between them. CDR1 and CDR2 from the germline V gene are LNHDA and SQIVND (reference sequence). The CDR3 bases are TGTGCCAGTAGTATAGTTACCCACACCGGGGAGCTGTTTTTT. Translated: CASSIVTHTGELFF.

The table lists this clonotype with a few counts. The chain uses TRBV5-6 and TRBJ2-7; D gene unclear. The germline CDR1 and CDR2 sequences are SGHDT and YYEEEE. The CDR3 consists of 13 residues. Trimming pared 3 bases from V and 0 bases from J, leaving 7 bases between. The CDR3 region has the DNA TGTGCCAGCAGCTCATCACACTCCTACGAGCAGTACTTC. Encoded protein: CASSSSHSYEQYF.

The chain couples TRBV5-1 to TRBJ2-7; 9 nucleotides match TRBD2. V shed 0 bases, J shed 6 bases, and the junction held 13 bases outside the gene matches. The CDR3 has 17 residues. The V gene's germline CDR1 is SGHRS and CDR2 YFSETQ. In DNA form, the CDR3 reads TGCGCCAGCAGCTTGGCGGCCTGGCGGGGGGGCCGGGCCGAGCAGTACTTC. This translates into CASSLAAWRGGRAEQYF.

The chain has TRBV19 and TRBJ1-4; no clear D. The ends were cut back, 3 bases at V and 4 bases at J, with 9 bases in the middle. The germline gives CDR1 LNHDA, CDR2 SQIVND (reference sequence). The CDR3 is 14 amino acids. The CDR3 loop reads CASSIDGRNEKLFF. Here the CDR3 DNA reads TGTGCCAGTAGTATCGACGGTCGTAATGAAAAACTGTTTTTT.

The chain has TRBV2 and TRBJ2-7, with unresolved D. The CDR3 extends over 14 amino acids. Per germline, CDR1 SNHLY and CDR2 FYNNEI. Trimming cost V 5 bases and J 3 bases, with 14 bases left between them. This CDR3 is CASSYSHPGYEQYF. CDR3 in DNA: TGTGCCAGCAGTTACTCGCACCCGGGCTACGAGCAGTACTTC.

This clonotype was found a few times. The genes are TRBV4-2 and TRBJ1-6, with unresolved D. This CDR3 is built from 16 residues. Germline loops: CDR1 LGHNA, CDR2 YNFKEQ. V lost 0 bases to trimming and J lost 4 bases, with 10 bases between them. The CDR3 is CASSQDPPQYNSPLHF. In DNA form, the CDR3 reads TGTGCCAGCAGCCAAGATCCTCCCCAGTATAATTCACCCCTCCACTTT.

This chain connects TRBV6-1 to TRBJ1-4; D is perhaps TRBD1 (6 bases). Per germline, CDR1 MNHNS and CDR2 SASEGT. The CDR3 covers 15 residues. Trimming shortened V by 7 bases and J by 3 bases, and 15 bases separated the two germline ends. Here the CDR3 reads CASIQQGNANEKLFF. The CDR3 region has the DNA TGTGCCAGCATCCAACAGGGAAACGCTAATGAAAAACTGTTTTTT.

V usage is TRBV12-3 or TRBV12-4 and J usage is TRBJ2-3, with D possibly TRBD2 on 5 matching bases. The CDR3 has 14 residues. Trimming stripped 6 bases from V and 1 base from J, with 11 bases between. The CDR3 sequence is CASRKEAGTDTQYF. The DNA of the CDR3 is TGTGCCAGCAGAAAAGAAGCGGGCACAGATACGCAGTATTTT.

CDR3: CASSSRTGSNSPLHF. The CDR3 region has the DNA TGTGCCAGCAGCTCCCGGACAGGGTCTAATTCACCCCTCCACTTT. V and J are TRBV12-3 or TRBV12-4 and TRBJ1-6; 8 bases fit TRBD1. The CDR3 totals 15 residues. J was trimmed by 6 bases and V by 6 bases; bases with no gene match: 7.

In this sample, this clonotype turned up many times. V gene TRBV25-1 combines with J gene TRBJ2-1; D call uncertain. V was shortened by 1 base and J by 12 bases, with 10 bases between the two germline ends. Germline assignment: CDR1 MGHDK and CDR2 SYGVNS. CDR3 size: 12 residues. The CDR3 region has the DNA TGTGCCAGCAGTGAATTCGGTGCCGGGCAGTTCTTC. Amino acid sequence: CASSEFGAGQFF.